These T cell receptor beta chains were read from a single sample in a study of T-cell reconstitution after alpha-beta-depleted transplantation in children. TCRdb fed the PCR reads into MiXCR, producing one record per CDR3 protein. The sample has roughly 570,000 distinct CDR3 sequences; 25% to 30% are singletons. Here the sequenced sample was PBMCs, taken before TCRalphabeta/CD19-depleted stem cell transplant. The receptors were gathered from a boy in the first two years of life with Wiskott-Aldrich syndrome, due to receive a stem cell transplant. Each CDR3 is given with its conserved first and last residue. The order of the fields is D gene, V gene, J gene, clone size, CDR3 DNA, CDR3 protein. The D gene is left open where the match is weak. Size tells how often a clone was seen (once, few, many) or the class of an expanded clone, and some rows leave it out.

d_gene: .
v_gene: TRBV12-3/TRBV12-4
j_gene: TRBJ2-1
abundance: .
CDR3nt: TGTGCCAGCACCCTGTTGGGGGAAAAGGTATATGAGCAGTTCTTC
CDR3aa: CASTLLGEKVYEQFF

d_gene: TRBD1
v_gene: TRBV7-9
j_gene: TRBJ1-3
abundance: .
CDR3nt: TGTGCCAGCAGCTTCCGTGTCAGGGGGGAAAACACCATATATTTT
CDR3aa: CASSFRVRGENTIYF

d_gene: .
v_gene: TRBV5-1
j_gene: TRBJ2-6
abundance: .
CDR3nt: TGCGCCAGCAGCTTGGACACCGGAGGGGCCAACGGCCTGACTTTC
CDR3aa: CASSLDTGGANGLTF

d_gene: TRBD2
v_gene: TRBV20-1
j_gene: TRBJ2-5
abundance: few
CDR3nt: TGCAGTGCGCTGGGACTAGCGGGAAAAGAGACCCAGTACTTC
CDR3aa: CSALGLAGKETQYF

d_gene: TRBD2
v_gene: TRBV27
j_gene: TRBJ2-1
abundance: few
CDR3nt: TGTGCCAGCAGTCCCCCGGGACTAGCGGGATGGGTGAGCAATGAGCAGTTCTTC
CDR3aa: CASSPPGLAGWVSNEQFF

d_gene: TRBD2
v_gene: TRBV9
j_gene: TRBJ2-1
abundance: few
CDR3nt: TGTGCCAGCAGCGCCTCCGGGACTAGATACAATGAGCAGTTCTTC
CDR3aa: CASSASGTRYNEQFF

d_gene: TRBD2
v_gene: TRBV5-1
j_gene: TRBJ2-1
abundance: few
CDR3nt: TGCGCCAGCAGGGCCGGACTAGCGGGAGGCAATGAGCAGTTCTTC
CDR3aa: CASRAGLAGGNEQFF

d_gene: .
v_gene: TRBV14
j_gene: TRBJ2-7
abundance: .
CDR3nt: TGTGCCAGCAGCTTGGGGACCCTGACCTACGAGCAGTACTTC
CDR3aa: CASSLGTLTYEQYF

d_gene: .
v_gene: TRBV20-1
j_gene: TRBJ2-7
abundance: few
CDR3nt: TGCAGTGCCGATGGAGGAGGGTGGGCGGGAACCTCCTACGAGCAGTACTTC
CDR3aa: CSADGGGWAGTSYEQYF

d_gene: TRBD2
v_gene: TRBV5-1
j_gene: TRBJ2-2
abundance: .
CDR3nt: TGCGCCAGCAGCTTGGCCTCGGGAGGGCCTACCGGGGAGCTGTTTTTT
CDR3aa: CASSLASGGPTGELFF

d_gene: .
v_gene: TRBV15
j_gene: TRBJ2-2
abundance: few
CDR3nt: TGTGCCACCAGCAACCAGGGAGCCGGGGAGCTGTTTTTT
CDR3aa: CATSNQGAGELFF

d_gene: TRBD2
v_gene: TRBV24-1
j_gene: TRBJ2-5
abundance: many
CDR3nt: TGTGCCACCAGTGATTTGAACCGAGCGGGAGCGTTGACCCAGTACTTC
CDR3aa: CATSDLNRAGALTQYF

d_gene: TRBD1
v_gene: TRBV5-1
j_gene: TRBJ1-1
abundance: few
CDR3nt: TGCGCCAGCAGCCCGGGACAGGGATACTCGAACACTGAAGCTTTCTTT
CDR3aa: CASSPGQGYSNTEAFF

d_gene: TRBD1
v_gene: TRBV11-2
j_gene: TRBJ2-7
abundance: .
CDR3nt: TGTGCCAGCCGCCTAGGGACAGGGATACACGAGCAGTACTTC
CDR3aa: CASRLGTGIHEQYF

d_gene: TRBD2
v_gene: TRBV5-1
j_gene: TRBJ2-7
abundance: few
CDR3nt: TGCGCCAGCAGCCCCGGGACTAGCGCCTACGAGCAGTACTTC
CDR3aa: CASSPGTSAYEQYF

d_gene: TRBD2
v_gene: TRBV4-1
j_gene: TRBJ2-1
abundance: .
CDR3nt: TGCGCCAGCAGCCAACCCGGGACTAGCGGCTACAATGAGCAGTTCTTC
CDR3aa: CASSQPGTSGYNEQFF

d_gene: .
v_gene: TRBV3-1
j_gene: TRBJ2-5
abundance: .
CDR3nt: TGTGCCAGCAGCCAAATCGGCAGGGCCCAAGAGACCCAGTACTTC
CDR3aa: CASSQIGRAQETQYF

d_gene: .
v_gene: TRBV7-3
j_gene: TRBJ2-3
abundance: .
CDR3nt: TGTGCCAGCAGCTCGAAGACCATGGATACGCAGTATTTT
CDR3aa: CASSSKTMDTQYF

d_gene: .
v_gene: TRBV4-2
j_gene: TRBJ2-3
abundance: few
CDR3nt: TGTGCCAGCAGCCCCCCTCCGGGGGATCTTACCACAGATACGCAGTATTTT
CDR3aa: CASSPPPGDLTTDTQYF

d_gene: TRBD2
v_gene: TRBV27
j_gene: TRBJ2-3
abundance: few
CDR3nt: TGTGCCAGCAGCAAACGGACTAGCGTGACAGATACGCAGTATTTT
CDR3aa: CASSKRTSVTDTQYF

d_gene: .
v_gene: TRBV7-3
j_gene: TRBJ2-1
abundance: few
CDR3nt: TGTGCCAGCAGCCAAGGGGCTGAGCAGTTCTTC
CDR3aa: CASSQGAEQFF

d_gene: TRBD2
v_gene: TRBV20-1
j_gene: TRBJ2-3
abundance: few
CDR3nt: TGCAGTGCTAGAGGGGGCGGGAGGGCCAGGACAGATACGCAGTATTTT
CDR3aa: CSARGGGRARTDTQYF

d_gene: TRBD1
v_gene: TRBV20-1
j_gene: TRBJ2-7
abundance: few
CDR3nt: TGCAGTGCTAGAATCCGACAGGGGGCCGAATTCGAGCAGTACTTC
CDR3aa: CSARIRQGAEFEQYF